This TCR beta chain was recorded in a study of blood T cell repertoires in COVID-19. Method: immunoSEQ multiplex PCR; TCRdb's copy keeps in-frame clones and lacks some. The table has some 300,000 clones, 70% to 90% seen once; the top ten hold approximately 2%. Source material: PBMCs or T cells enriched from blood (not recorded which). The clonotype originates from a woman aged 55-75 years in a cohort exposed to, infected with or recovered from COVID-19 (not recorded which).

The CDR3 coding sequence is TGTGCCAGCAGCCAAGCACTAGCGGGAGGGTACGGGGAGCTGTTTTTT. It codes for CASSQALAGGYGELFF. The chain couples TRBV4-2 to TRBJ2-2; 13 bases are a match to TRBD2. V was pared by 1 base and J by 7 bases, with 3 bases of the junction left unmatched. CDR1 and CDR2 from the germline V gene are LGHNA and YNFKEQ. The CDR3 length is 16 residues.